This entry is about one T cell receptor delta chain. Its antigen is as yet unknown. The sample is drawn from a study of Vδ1+ human thymocytes. Study-level results: Thymic TRG and TRD repertoires appeared highly polyclonal, with Gaussian CDR3 length distributions. Bulk repertoire data may be misinterpreted because of unexpected Vdelta2 sequences.

Extracted RNA was reverse transcribed into cDNA. CDR3 amplicons came from multiplex PCR with pooled V-gene forward and constant-region reverse primers. TCRdb reanalysed the multiplex PCR reads via CATT. This table has 45,000 to 75,000 delta-chain clones, around 16% appearing once. CDR3 length equals 18 residues. V shed 3 bases and J 0 bases; nucleotides not matched to a gene: 13. Germline V lookup: CDR1 TSWWSYY, CDR2 QGS. Sequenced input: Vdelta1+ gamma-delta thymocytes from the thymus. The sample's subset: FACS-sorted CD3+ TCRalphabeta- TCRVdelta1+ TCRVdelta2- thymocytes. The sequence derives from a girl under two years old who had congenital heart surgery. This sequence joins TRDV1 and TRDJ1; 7 nucleotides match TRDD3. CDR3 DNA: TGTGCTCTTGGGGATCGCTACGTGTCTGGGGGGTACACCGATAAACTCATCTTT. It encodes CALGDRYVSGGYTDKLIF.